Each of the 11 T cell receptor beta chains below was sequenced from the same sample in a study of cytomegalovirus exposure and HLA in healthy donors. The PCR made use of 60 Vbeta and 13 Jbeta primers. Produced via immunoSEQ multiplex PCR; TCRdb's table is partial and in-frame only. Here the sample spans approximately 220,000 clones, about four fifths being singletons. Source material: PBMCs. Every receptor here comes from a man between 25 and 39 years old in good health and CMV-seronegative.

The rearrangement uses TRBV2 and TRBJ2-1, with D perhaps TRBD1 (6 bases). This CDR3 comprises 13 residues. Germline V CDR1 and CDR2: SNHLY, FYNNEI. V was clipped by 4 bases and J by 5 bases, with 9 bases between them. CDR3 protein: CASSGQDHNEQFF. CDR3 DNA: TGTGCCAGCAGTGGACAGGACCACAATGAGCAGTTCTTC.

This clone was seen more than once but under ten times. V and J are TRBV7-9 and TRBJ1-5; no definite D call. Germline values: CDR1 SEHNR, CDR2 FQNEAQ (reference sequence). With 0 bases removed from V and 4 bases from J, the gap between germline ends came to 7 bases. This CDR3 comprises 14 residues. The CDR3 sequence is CASSLAGPNQPQHF. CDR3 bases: TGTGCCAGCAGCTTAGCGGGCCCTAATCAGCCCCAGCATTTT.

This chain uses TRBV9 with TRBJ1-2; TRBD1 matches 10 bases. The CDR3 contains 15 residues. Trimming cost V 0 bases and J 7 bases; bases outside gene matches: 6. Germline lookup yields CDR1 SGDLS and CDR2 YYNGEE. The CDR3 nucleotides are TGTGCCAGCAGCGTAGTGACAGGGGGCGGATCTGGCTACACCTTC. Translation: CASSVVTGGGSGYTF.

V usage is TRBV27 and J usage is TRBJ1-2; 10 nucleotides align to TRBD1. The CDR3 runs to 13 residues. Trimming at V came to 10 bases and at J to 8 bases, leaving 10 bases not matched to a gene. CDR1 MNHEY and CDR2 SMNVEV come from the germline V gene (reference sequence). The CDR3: CAIRQGAGGGYTF. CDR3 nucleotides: TGTGCCATCCGACAGGGGGCCGGAGGAGGCTACACCTTC.

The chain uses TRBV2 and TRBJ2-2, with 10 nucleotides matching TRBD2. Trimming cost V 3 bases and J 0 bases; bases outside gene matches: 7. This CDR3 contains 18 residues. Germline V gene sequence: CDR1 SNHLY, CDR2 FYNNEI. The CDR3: CASSDSLAGAANTGELFF. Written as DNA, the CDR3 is TGTGCCAGCAGTGACTCCCTAGCGGGGGCCGCGAACACCGGGGAGCTGTTTTTT.

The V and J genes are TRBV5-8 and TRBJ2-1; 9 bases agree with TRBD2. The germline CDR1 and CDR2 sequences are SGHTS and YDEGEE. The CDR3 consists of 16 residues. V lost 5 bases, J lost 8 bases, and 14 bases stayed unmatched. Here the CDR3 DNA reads TGTGCCAGCAGTACCGGGACTAGCATCCGAATCCATGAGCAGTTCTTC. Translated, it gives CASSTGTSIRIHEQFF.

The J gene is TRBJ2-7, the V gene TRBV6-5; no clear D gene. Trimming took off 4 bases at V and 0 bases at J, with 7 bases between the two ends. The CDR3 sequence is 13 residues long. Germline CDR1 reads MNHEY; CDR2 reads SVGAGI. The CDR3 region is CASSLGSSYEQYF. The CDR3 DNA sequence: TGTGCCAGCAGTTTGGGCTCCTCCTACGAGCAGTACTTC.

CDR3 nucleotides: TGTGCCAGCAGGCACTCGGGGAATCCGACGCAGTATTTT. Protein: CASRHSGNPTQYF. The gene calls are TRBV27 and TRBJ2-3; TRBD2 is a possible D gene (5 bases). CDR1 and CDR2 (germline): MNHEY, SMNVEV (reference sequence). V gave up 6 bases and J gave up 9 bases, with 16 bases separating them. This CDR3 has 13 amino acids.

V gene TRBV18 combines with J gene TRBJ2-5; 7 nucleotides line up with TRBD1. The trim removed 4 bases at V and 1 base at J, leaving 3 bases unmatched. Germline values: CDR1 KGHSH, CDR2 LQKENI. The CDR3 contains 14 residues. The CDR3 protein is CASSQNRGQETQYF. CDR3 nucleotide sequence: TGTGCCAGCTCACAAAACAGGGGCCAAGAGACCCAGTACTTC.

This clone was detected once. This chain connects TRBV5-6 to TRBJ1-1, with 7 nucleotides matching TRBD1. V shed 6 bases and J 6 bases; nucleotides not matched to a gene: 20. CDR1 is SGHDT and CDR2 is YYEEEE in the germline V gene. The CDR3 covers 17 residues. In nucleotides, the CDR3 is TGTGCCAGCACCAGGACAGGATCATTTCAGGCGGGCGCTGAAGCTTTCTTT. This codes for CASTRTGSFQAGAEAFF.

CDR3 in amino acids: CASSQGPAGYEQYF. In nucleotides, the CDR3 is TGCGCCAGCAGCCAAGGACCAGCGGGCTACGAGCAGTACTTC. This chain uses TRBV4-1 with TRBJ2-7; TRBD2 might be the D (6 bases). Germline CDR1 and CDR2: MGHRA and YSYEKL. There are 14 residues in the CDR3. Trimming took off 1 base at V and 3 bases at J, with 10 bases between the two ends.